This TCR beta chain appears in the sequencing data of a study of molecular identifiers for immune sequencing clone quantification. The wider study: Across replicate runs, RNA obtained from approximately 20,000 or 100,000 naive CD8 cells was divided into five, with four undergoing sequencing. Overall study findings and caveats: Spiked Jurkat TCR RNA equal to one cell could reportedly be picked out among some 1 million naive cells.

Methods described previously were used for bulk TCR libraries, and listed TCR primers were applied. TCRdb fed the PCR reads into MiXCR, producing one record per CDR3 protein. The sample records some 650,000 distinct CDR3 sequences, 15% to 20% being singletons. Germline V gene lookup returns CDR1 SGDLS and CDR2 YYNGEE. This CDR3 is built from 15 residues. About this clonotype: Its cognate antigen is unknown. A much larger clone is a single base away; this may be a read error.

The sequence was collected from a human donor in good health. Some libraries in this study had Jurkat cell RNA spiked in. The chain joins TRBV9 to TRBJ2-7, with 8 bases fitting TRBD2. The specimen was naive CD8+ T cells from blood, with Jurkat cell RNA spiked in. Subset of the sample: FACS-sorted CD8+CD4-CCR7+CD45RA+ naive T cells. This CDR3 reads CAGSVTPGLEYEQYF. CDR3 coding DNA: TGTGCCGGCAGCGTCACCCCGGGACTAGAGTACGAGCAGTACTTC.